This T cell receptor (beta chain) was found in a study of blood T cell repertoires in COVID-19. The overall study: Acute-phase and convalescent COVID-19 samples originated in the United States, Italy and Spain. The cDNA or gDNA used as material had been derived from T cells, B-cell-depleted T cells, or PBMCs.

Authors' methods: By means of reference gene primer amplification, nucleated cell counts were estimated. Sequencing used immunoSEQ multiplex PCR; TCRdb keeps in-frame clones, though not all of them. V and J calls and clone size are as listed in that table; D and trimming were resolved from the DNA. Counted here are 120,000 or so clones, roughly four fifths occurring once; the ten biggest clones make up 3.8%. Only one count was recorded for this clone. Germline V CDR1 and CDR2: SGHRS, YFSETQ. With 6 bases removed from V and 6 bases from J, the gap between germline ends came to 17 bases. This CDR3 has 14 amino acids.

The sequence derives from a woman between 45 and 60 years old with acute or convalescent COVID-19. Input material: peripheral blood. The genes are TRBV5-1 and TRBJ2-3; D remains ambiguous. Here the CDR3 DNA reads TGCGCCAGCAAGCTCAACCCTCGTTCTGATACGCAGTATTTT. Translated, it gives CASKLNPRSDTQYF.